These 20 T cell receptor beta chains share one sample of origin, sequenced in a study of blood T cell repertoires in COVID-19. Profiled with immunoSEQ multiplex PCR; TCRdb holds only in-frame clones, not every one. Here the sample spans about 260,000 clones, 84% being singletons. Specimen: peripheral blood. The source is a woman in her 40s who had recovered from COVID-19.

V usage is TRBV10-1 and J usage is TRBJ1-1; D is possibly TRBD1 (5 bases). Germline V CDR1 and CDR2: WNHNN, SYGVQD (reference sequence). The V gene lost 2 bases and the J gene lost 1 base, with 11 bases spanning the gap. CDR3 length: 15 residues. The CDR3 sequence: CASSEGRAPNTEAFF. CDR3 sequence (DNA): TGCGCCAGCAGTGAGGGCAGGGCGCCGAACACTGAAGCTTTCTTT.

In DNA form, the CDR3 reads TGCGCCAGCAGCTTAGGGACAGTCGTCATGGGGAAACTGTTTTTT. This codes for CASSLGTVVMGKLFF. The gene calls are TRBV5-1 and TRBJ1-4; 7 bases fit TRBD1. The CDR3 contains 15 residues. Germline values: CDR1 SGHRS, CDR2 YFSETQ. V lost 2 bases, J lost 11 bases, and 12 bases stayed unmatched.

The gene calls are TRBV7-9 and TRBJ2-1, with D perhaps TRBD2 (5 bases). Trimming took 4 bases from V and 10 from J, leaving 11 bases between them. This CDR3 contains 12 residues. Germline V lookup: CDR1 SEHNR, CDR2 FQNEAQ (reference sequence). CDR3 region: CASSSEGSEQFF. The CDR3, as DNA: TGTGCCAGCAGCTCCGAGGGCAGCGAGCAGTTCTTC.

The chain joins TRBV11-1 to TRBJ1-5, with a possible D match to TRBD1 (6 bases). This CDR3 contains 17 residues. V lost 0 bases and J 3 bases, leaving 15 bases between the germline ends. Germline loops: CDR1 SGHAT, CDR2 FQDESV (reference sequence). The CDR3 bases are TGTGCCAGCAGCTTAGCGAGGGAGGGGGTGACCAATCAGCCCCAGCATTTT. As protein: CASSLAREGVTNQPQHF.

The J gene is TRBJ1-2, the V gene TRBV27; D ambiguous. V was trimmed by 2 bases and J by 2 bases, leaving 6 bases between them. The V gene's germline CDR1 is MNHEY and CDR2 SMNVEV (reference sequence). This CDR3 spans 13 amino acids. The CDR3 DNA reads as TGTGCCAGCAGTTTAAGAGGGAACTATGGCTACACCTTC. Amino acid sequence: CASSLRGNYGYTF.

The J gene is TRBJ1-2, the V gene TRBV2; D is perhaps TRBD1 (6 bases). This CDR3 is built from 16 residues. The V end was cut by 3 bases, the J end by 0 bases, with 14 bases between. CDR1 and CDR2 from the germline V gene are SNHLY and FYNNEI. The CDR3 nucleotides are TGTGCCAGCAGTGACAGGGGCCGACCCACTAACTATGGCTACACCTTC. It codes for CASSDRGRPTNYGYTF.

This clone showed up just once. CDR3 coding DNA: TGTGCCAGCAGCGGCCGGGAGGGGAACACTGAAGCTTTCTTT. It specifies CASSGREGNTEAFF. The V call is TRBV7-9, the J call TRBJ1-1; D is unresolved. CDR3 length equals 14 residues. Trimming took 5 bases from V and 1 from J, leaving 11 bases between them. The germline CDR1 and CDR2 sequences are SEHNR and FQNEAQ (reference sequence).

A note on this clone: The sample carries other DNA sequences with the same CDR3. This sequence joins TRBV19 and TRBJ1-1; 7 bases fit TRBD1. Trimming at V came to 5 bases and at J to 1 base, leaving 4 bases not matched to a gene. This CDR3 has 14 amino acids. Germline V gives CDR1 LNHDA, CDR2 SQIVND (reference sequence). CDR3 in amino acids: CASSPRTGNTEAFF. In nucleotides, the CDR3 is TGTGCCAGTAGTCCTCGGACAGGGAACACTGAAGCTTTCTTT.

J is TRBJ2-2 and V is TRBV3-1 (or the pseudogene TRBV3-2); no firm D call. V was shortened by 6 bases and J by 4 bases, with 18 bases between the two germline ends. The germline CDR1 and CDR2 sequences are LGHDT and YNNKEL (reference sequence). CDR3 length: 16 amino acids. The CDR3 DNA is TGTGCCAGCAGTCTCCTGTTGGCCCGAGGCACCGGGGAGCTGTTTTTT. It is translated as CASSLLLARGTGELFF.

This chain links TRBV3-1 (or the pseudogene TRBV3-2) with TRBJ2-6; D unclear. Germline V lookup: CDR1 LGHDT, CDR2 YNNKEL (reference sequence). The CDR3 consists of 17 residues. V was cut by 1 base and J by 0 bases, with 10 bases left in between. Here the CDR3 reads CASSQVVRNSGANVLTF. CDR3 in DNA: TGTGCCAGCAGCCAAGTTGTCAGGAACTCTGGGGCCAACGTCCTGACTTTC.

This clone was seen only once. This chain links TRBV11-2 with TRBJ2-2, with 9 bases identical to TRBD1. Germline V gene sequence: CDR1 SGHAT, CDR2 FQNNGV. The V and J ends lost 5 bases and 3 bases, in that order; junction bases with no gene match: 16. The CDR3 contains 19 residues. CDR3 in DNA: TGTGCCAGCAGCACCTGGGGCCTCCGGGACAGGGAGTACACCGGGGAGCTGTTTTTT. Its protein product is CASSTWGLRDREYTGELFF.

The rearrangement links TRBV2 to TRBJ1-1; TRBD1 might be the D (5 bases). The V end lost 4 bases, the J end lost 11 bases, and 14 bases lay between the germline ends. This CDR3 contains 12 residues. Germline CDR1 SNHLY, CDR2 FYNNEI. The CDR3: CASSGDSWSAFF. The CDR3 DNA follows: TGTGCCAGCAGTGGGGACTCATGGTCGGCTTTCTTT. Full variable domain (outside the CDR3, taken from reference TRBV2 and TRBJ1-1): EPEVTQTPSHQVTQMGQEVILRCVPISNHLYFYWYRQILGQKVEFLVSFYNNEISEKSEIFDDQFSVERPDGSNFTLKIRSTKLEDSAMYFCASSGDSWSAFFGQGTRLTVV.

The CDR3 sequence: CASSGPGASEQFF. In DNA, the CDR3 is TGTGCCAGCAGTGGACCAGGGGCCAGTGAGCAGTTCTTC. The rearrangement joins TRBV2 to TRBJ2-1; tentatively, D is TRBD1 (6 bases). The germline V and J ends were trimmed by 4 bases and 9 bases, with 13 bases remaining between them. CDR1 is SNHLY and CDR2 is FYNNEI in the germline V gene. This CDR3 has 13 amino acids.

The chain links TRBV4-1 to TRBJ2-3; D not certain. Germline lookup yields CDR1 MGHRA and CDR2 YSYEKL. Trimming pared 1 base from V and 8 bases from J, leaving 10 bases between. The length of the CDR3 is 13 residues. CDR3 region: CASSQVTLGTQYF. CDR3 in DNA: TGCGCCAGCAGCCAAGTGACTTTGGGTACGCAGTATTTT.

This sequence joins TRBV28 and TRBJ2-5; 8 bases align to TRBD2. Germline CDR1 MDHEN, CDR2 SYDVKM. The CDR3 has 14 residues. V gave up 8 bases and J gave up 7 bases; unmatched junction bases: 12. In nucleotides, the CDR3 is TGTGCCAGCCACCGGGGGGGAGAAACGAGGACCCAGTACTTC. This translates into CASHRGGETRTQYF.

The gene calls are TRBV27 and TRBJ2-1; 7 positions agree with TRBD1. Germline-derived CDR1 and CDR2 are MNHEY and SMNVEV (reference sequence). This CDR3 is 13 amino acids long. The ends lost 3 bases at V and 7 bases at J; junction bases unmatched: 3. The CDR3 sequence is CASSFAGGNEQFF. For the CDR3, the DNA is TGTGCCAGCAGTTTTGCAGGGGGAAATGAGCAGTTCTTC.

This chain links TRBV4-2 with TRBJ1-1; unclear D gene. The germline CDR1 and CDR2 sequences are LGHNA and YNFKEQ. The CDR3 runs 14 residues. V dropped 0 bases and J dropped 11 bases, with 16 bases sitting between them. In DNA form, the CDR3 reads TGTGCCAGCAGCCAAGATGAGGTTACGCTCATGGCTTTCTTT. This sequence encodes CASSQDEVTLMAFF.

The chain recombines TRBV29-1 with TRBJ2-1; 7 bases are a match to TRBD1. This CDR3 is 15 amino acids long. Looked up from germline, CDR1 is SQVTM and CDR2 is ANQGSEA. After removal of 1 base from V and 0 bases from J, the junction contained 3 bases not matched to a gene. In nucleotides, the CDR3 is TGCAGCGTTGAAGGGACAGGTAGCTCCTACAATGAGCAGTTCTTC. As protein: CSVEGTGSSYNEQFF.

The chain combines TRBV12-3 or TRBV12-4 with TRBJ2-7; D might be TRBD2 (6 bases). The ends were cut back, 9 bases at V and 2 bases at J, with 14 bases in the middle. The CDR3 length is 13 residues. This chain's CDR3 is CASNRDSPYEQYF. As DNA, the CDR3 is TGTGCCAGTAACCGGGACTCACCCTACGAGCAGTACTTC.

The V and J genes are TRBV9 and TRBJ2-3, with TRBD1 identical over 7 bases. J gave up 6 bases and V 3 bases, and 7 bases lay outside the gene matches. The CDR3 covers 14 residues. Germline values: CDR1 SGDLS, CDR2 YYNGEE. CDR3 in amino acids: CASSANTQGDTQYF. The CDR3 DNA reads TGTGCCAGCAGCGCAAACACACAGGGGGATACGCAGTATTTT.